These T cell receptor beta chains were read from a single sample in a study of identical twins. MiXCR, run by TCRdb on the 5' RACE reads, gives a single entry per CDR3 protein. The sample yields approximately 620,000 distinct CDR3 sequences, approximately 9% seen once. This sample was also put to use in a study of yellow fever vaccine responses in identical twins.

Sequencing used PBMCs. The source is a woman aged 18-35 years in good health. The CDR3 runs from the conserved cysteine through the conserved F or W. A D gene is named only where the DNA matches it firmly. Some rows mark clone size as missing; the rest say once, few, many or name a class of expanded clone.

d_gene	j_gene	v_gene	abundance	CDR3aa	CDR3nt
NA	TRBJ2-2	TRBV19	NA	CASSIVEIGELFF	TGTGCCAGTAGTATAGTCGAGATCGGGGAGCTGTTTTTT
NA	TRBJ2-7	TRBV12-3/TRBV12-4	many	CASSEGTAYEQYF	TGTGCCAGCAGCGAAGGGACCGCCTACGAGCAGTACTTC
NA	TRBJ1-3	TRBV9	NA	CASSGRDTFPPNTIYF	TGTGCCAGCAGCGGAAGGGACACCTTCCCTCCAAACACCATATATTTT
NA	TRBJ1-1	TRBV29-1	NA	CSVASAHSENTEAFF	TGCAGCGTTGCCTCTGCCCACAGCGAGAACACTGAAGCTTTCTTT
NA	TRBJ2-5	TRBV27	NA	CASSFLGGPETQYF	TGTGCCAGCAGTTTCCTGGGGGGGCCGGAGACCCAGTACTTC
TRBD2	TRBJ2-3	TRBV5-1	few	CASSSGLALNSTDTQYF	TGCGCCAGCAGCTCGGGACTAGCCTTGAATAGCACAGATACGCAGTATTTT
NA	TRBJ2-5	TRBV7-6	NA	CASSPRVAEYGQETQYF	TGTGCCAGCAGCCCGCGGGTAGCGGAATATGGGCAAGAGACCCAGTACTTC
TRBD2	TRBJ2-4	TRBV6-2/TRBV6-3	NA	CASSYEQGTSGLAKNIQYF	TGTGCCAGCAGTTACGAACAAGGCACTAGCGGATTAGCCAAAAACATTCAGTACTTC
NA	TRBJ1-1	TRBV3-1	many	CASSQGGPRNTEAFF	TGTGCCAGCAGCCAAGGAGGTCCGAGGAACACTGAAGCTTTCTTT
NA	TRBJ2-6	TRBV29-1	NA	CSVLLVSGANVLTF	TGCAGCGTCCTGCTGGTCTCTGGGGCCAACGTCCTGACTTTC
TRBD1	TRBJ2-1	TRBV12-3/TRBV12-4	many	CASSFPGTGNNEQFF	TGTGCCAGCAGTTTCCCCGGGACAGGGAACAATGAGCAGTTCTTC
NA	TRBJ1-1	TRBV25-1	NA	CASSVHTEAFF	TGTGCCAGCAGTGTCCACACTGAAGCTTTCTTT
NA	TRBJ2-2	TRBV2	NA	CASSVEGRWTGELFF	TGTGCCAGCAGTGTGGAAGGTCGGTGGACCGGGGAGCTGTTTTTT
NA	TRBJ1-2	TRBV5-5	many	CASSQDPPGGYTF	TGTGCCAGCAGCCAGGACCCTCCGGGGGGCTACACCTTC
NA	TRBJ2-1	TRBV7-2	many	CASSLAQNEQFF	TGTGCCAGCAGCTTAGCTCAGAATGAGCAGTTCTTC
NA	TRBJ2-1	TRBV6-2/TRBV6-3	NA	CASSYGDNEQFF	TGTGCCAGCAGTTACGGGGACAATGAGCAGTTCTTC
NA	TRBJ2-1	TRBV10-3	many	CAISGGDSPSYNEQFF	TGTGCCATCAGTGGCGGGGATTCCCCCTCCTACAATGAGCAGTTCTTC
NA	TRBJ1-2	TRBV2	few	CASSDIRVNYGYTF	TGTGCCAGCAGTGATATCCGGGTTAACTATGGCTACACCTTC
NA	TRBJ2-1	TRBV9	few	CASSYGLGIYNEQFF	TGTGCCAGCAGCTATGGCCTCGGGATTTACAATGAGCAGTTCTTC
NA	TRBJ2-7	TRBV4-3	few	CASSQDSSLQGMVYEQYF	TGCGCCAGCAGCCAAGATAGCTCTCTGCAGGGTATGGTTTACGAGCAGTACTTC
NA	TRBJ2-7	TRBV10-3	NA	CAISDIGGLEQYF	TGTGCCATCAGTGATATTGGGGGCCTCGAGCAGTACTTC
NA	TRBJ2-1	TRBV29-1	many	CSVEAWGDEQFF	TGCAGCGTTGAAGCTTGGGGGGATGAGCAGTTCTTC
NA	TRBJ1-1	TRBV7-2	NA	CASSLTQNTEAFF	TGTGCCAGCAGCCTAACACAGAACACTGAAGCTTTCTTT
TRBD2	TRBJ2-7	TRBV11-2	NA	CASSVRLANSNEQYF	TGTGCCAGCAGCGTTAGACTAGCCAACAGCAACGAGCAGTACTTC
NA	TRBJ1-4	TRBV19	NA	CASSTSNEKLFF	TGTGCCAGTAGTACGTCTAATGAAAAACTGTTTTTT
NA	TRBJ2-2	TRBV20-1	many	CSARVSAPGELFF	TGCAGTGCTAGAGTTTCAGCCCCCGGGGAGCTGTTTTTT
NA	TRBJ1-2	TRBV4-3	many	CASSQRVSYGYTF	TGCGCCAGCAGCCAGAGGGTCAGCTATGGCTACACCTTC
TRBD2	TRBJ2-7	TRBV7-8	NA	CASSEHSGGASGEQYF	TGTGCCAGCAGCGAACATAGCGGGGGCGCATCTGGCGAGCAGTACTTC